One and the same sample provided the 28 T cell receptor beta chains below, sequenced in a study of PD-1 blockade in classical Hodgkin lymphoma. The repertoire was sequenced with immunoSEQ multiplex PCR; TCRdb's copy has only in-frame clones and lacks some. Of approximately 28,000 clones listed, around 80% are singletons. Indicated time point: cycle 4 day 1 (C4D1), after around six weeks of nivolumab. The patients all showed relapse after autologous stem cell transplantation, while their brentuximab vedotin exposure varied. Magnetic negative selection was used to purify CD4+ T cells from PBMCs that had been thawed. The source was CD4+ T cells from blood, collected before the fourth cycle of nivolumab. The receptor source for this set is a human donor with classical Hodgkin lymphoma.

This chain connects TRBV7-9 to TRBJ2-2; D is undetermined. The ends were cut back, 3 bases at V and 1 base at J, with 3 bases in the middle. Germline CDR1 reads SEHNR; CDR2 reads FQNEAQ (reference sequence). The CDR3 has 13 amino acids. This CDR3 reads CASSFLNTGELFF. The DNA for the CDR3 is TGTGCCAGCAGCTTTTTGAACACCGGGGAGCTGTTTTTT.

CDR3 protein: CASSLWGAGESYEQYF. The CDR3 DNA reads TGTGCCAGCAGTTTATGGGGGGCGGGAGAGTCCTACGAGCAGTACTTC. This chain connects TRBV28 to TRBJ2-7; D is perhaps TRBD2 (7 bases). V gave up 0 bases and J gave up 1 base, with 13 bases separating them. This CDR3 is 16 amino acids long. Per the germline V gene, CDR1 is MDHEN and CDR2 is SYDVKM.

The rearrangement links TRBV4-1 to TRBJ2-3; no firm D call. The germline V gene encodes CDR1 MGHRA and CDR2 YSYEKL. There are 14 residues in the CDR3. The ends were cut back, 6 bases at V and 2 bases at J, with 12 bases in the middle. This CDR3 is CASRKGYPTDTQYF. The DNA of the CDR3 is TGCGCCAGCAGAAAAGGGTACCCCACAGATACGCAGTATTTT.

This chain joins TRBV21-1 and TRBJ2-1; the listed D gene, TRBD2, was not tested against the DNA. TRBV21-1 is listed as a pseudogene. The CDR3 is 18 residues long. CDR3 region: CASSKWASGPSSYNEQFF. CDR3 DNA: TGTGCCAGCAGCAAATGGGCTAGCGGCCCTAGCTCCTACAATGAGCAGTTCTTC.

This sequence joins TRBV5-4 and TRBJ2-3; a possible D gene is TRBD1 (7 bases). The CDR3 sequence is 14 residues long. V lost 3 bases to trimming and J lost 6 bases, with 14 bases between them. The V gene's germline CDR1 is SGHNT and CDR2 YYREEE (reference sequence). The CDR3: CASSSGGPPDTQYF. In DNA form, the CDR3 reads TGTGCCAGCAGCTCAGGGGGGCCCCCCGATACGCAGTATTTT.

The DNA for the CDR3 is TGTGCCAGCAGTGTGGGGGGTTATAGCAATCAGCCCCAGCATTTT. As protein: CASSVGGYSNQPQHF. This sequence joins TRBV2 and TRBJ1-5; perhaps TRBD1 as D (5 bases). The CDR3 loop spans 15 amino acids. Trimming stripped 4 bases from V and 0 bases from J, with 10 bases between. Germline values: CDR1 SNHLY, CDR2 FYNNEI.

The chain uses TRBV5-6 and TRBJ2-1, with D tentatively TRBD1 (6 bases). CDR1 is SGHDT, CDR2 YYEEEE, per germline. CDR3 length: 15 residues. V lost 7 bases, J lost 5 bases, and 19 bases lay in between. The CDR3 DNA is TGTGCCAGCGGCCTACAGGGAGCCGTCCACAATGAGCAGTTCTTC. As protein: CASGLQGAVHNEQFF.

V gene TRBV28 combines with J gene TRBJ1-4; the D gene is possibly TRBD1 (6 bases). This CDR3 comprises 15 residues. Germline V CDR1 and CDR2: MDHEN, SYDVKM. The germline V and J ends were trimmed by 5 bases and 13 bases, with 23 bases remaining between them. The CDR3 DNA sequence: TGTGCCAGCAGTGGCGACACAGGGATAATACTTCGACTGTTTTTT. Its protein product is CASSGDTGIILRLFF.

The chain is built from TRBV11-2 and TRBJ2-1; 7 bases fit TRBD2. The CDR3 loop spans 16 amino acids. After removal of 0 bases from V and 5 bases from J, the junction contained 7 bases not matched to a gene. From germline, CDR1 is SGHAT and CDR2 FQNNGV. The CDR3 spells CASSLDRGVQNNEQFF. The DNA for the CDR3 is TGTGCCAGCAGCTTAGATCGGGGGGTTCAGAACAATGAGCAGTTCTTC.

The genes are TRBV18 and TRBJ2-1; D perhaps matches TRBD1 (6 bases). This CDR3 is built from 17 residues. Deletions cut 2 bases from V and 1 base from J, with 15 bases between. From germline, CDR1 is KGHSH and CDR2 LQKENI. The CDR3 reads CASSPSRGEPSYNEQFF. The CDR3 bases are TGTGCCAGCTCACCAAGCAGGGGCGAACCGTCCTACAATGAGCAGTTCTTC.

This clone showed up just a few times. The rearrangement links TRBV2 to TRBJ2-4, with 8 bases aligning to TRBD1. The CDR3 length is 15 residues. The V and J ends lost 0 bases and 6 bases, in that order; junction bases with no gene match: 4. Germline lookup yields CDR1 SNHLY and CDR2 FYNNEI. In DNA form, the CDR3 reads TGTGCCAGCAGTGAAGCGGACAGGGTGAGAAACATTCAGTACTTC. Translated: CASSEADRVRNIQYF.

The CDR3 bases are TGTGCCAGCAGCTCGCGACGGGGAACTAACTATGGCTACACCTTC. This sequence encodes CASSSRRGTNYGYTF. This sequence joins TRBV9 and TRBJ1-2; D gene ambiguous. The germline gives CDR1 SGDLS, CDR2 YYNGEE. The CDR3 sequence is 15 residues long. Trimming took off 4 bases at V and 0 bases at J, with 13 bases between the two ends. Filled out from reference TRBV9 and TRBJ1-2, the complete variable domain reads DSGVTQTPKHLITATGQRVTLRCSPRSGDLSVYWYQQSLDQGLQFLIQYYNGEERAKGNILERFSAQQFPDLHSELNLSSLELGDSALYFCASSSRRGTNYGYTFGSGTRLTVV.

V and J are TRBV18 and TRBJ2-1, with a tentative D call TRBD1 (6 bases). This CDR3 contains 16 residues. Germline lookup yields CDR1 KGHSH and CDR2 LQKENI. V was cut by 0 bases and J by 7 bases, with 16 bases left in between. CDR3 loop: CASSPPNRVGGNEQFF. In DNA, the CDR3 is TGTGCCAGCTCACCACCGAACAGGGTCGGCGGGAATGAGCAGTTCTTC.

This rearrangement joins TRBV19 to TRBJ1-2; 9 nucleotides agree with TRBD1. V shed 5 bases, J shed 5 bases, and the junction held 12 bases outside the gene matches. The CDR3 totals 16 residues. Per germline, CDR1 LNHDA and CDR2 SQIVND (reference sequence). CDR3 loop: CASSEWDREGLYGYTF. DNA of the CDR3: TGTGCCAGTAGTGAATGGGACAGGGAGGGACTATATGGCTACACCTTC.

This rearrangement joins TRBV28 to TRBJ2-5; 12 bases line up with TRBD2. The trim removed 3 bases at V and 2 bases at J, leaving 13 bases unmatched. This CDR3 has 19 residues. The germline gives CDR1 MDHEN, CDR2 SYDVKM. DNA for the CDR3: TGTGCCAGCAGTTTGCTGGGACTAGCGGGCCCTAGGGGGCAAGAGACCCAGTACTTC. This encodes CASSLLGLAGPRGQETQYF.

The chain uses TRBV7-6 and TRBJ2-7; 11 bases fit TRBD2. V was pared by 5 bases and J by 9 bases, with 15 bases of the junction left unmatched. The CDR3 is 16 amino acids. Germline loops: CDR1 SGHVS, CDR2 FNYEAQ. The chain's CDR3 is CASSPLSGRAPGGQYF. CDR3 DNA sequence: TGTGCCAGCAGCCCCCTTAGCGGGAGGGCCCCAGGGGGGCAGTACTTC. Using reference TRBV7-6 and TRBJ2-7 for the parts outside the CDR3, the full variable domain is GAGVSQSPRYKVTKRGQDVALRCDPISGHVSLYWYRQALGQGPEFLTYFNYEAQQDKSGLPNDRFSAERPEGSISTLTIQRTEQRDSAMYRCASSPLSGRAPGGQYFGPGTRLTVT.

This clone has just a few counts. The chain uses TRBV29-1 and TRBJ1-2; D is perhaps TRBD1 (5 bases). The V end was cut by 5 bases, the J end by 8 bases, with 15 bases between. This CDR3 contains 12 residues. The germline gives CDR1 SQVTM, CDR2 ANQGSEA. The chain's CDR3 is CSVSRDRVGYTF. The CDR3 DNA sequence: TGCAGCGTTTCCAGGGACCGGGTCGGCTACACCTTC.

The rearrangement joins TRBV10-3 to TRBJ1-5, with 9 nucleotides matching TRBD1. Trimming cost V 7 bases and J 1 base; bases outside gene matches: 11. Germline values: CDR1 ENHRY, CDR2 SYGVKD. This CDR3 spans 17 amino acids. CDR3 in amino acids: CAITRDRDSSSNQPQHF. As DNA, the CDR3 is TGTGCCATCACCCGGGACAGGGATTCTTCGAGCAATCAGCCCCAGCATTTT.

The chain links TRBV19 to TRBJ2-2, with 7 bases fitting TRBD2. The CDR3 has 14 residues. V lost 5 bases, J lost 7 bases, and 7 bases stayed unmatched. Germline CDR1 and CDR2: LNHDA and SQIVND (reference sequence). The CDR3 loop reads CASSALGRYGELFF. CDR3 DNA sequence: TGTGCCAGTAGTGCCCTCGGGAGGTACGGGGAGCTGTTTTTT.

The chain is built from TRBV5-4 and TRBJ1-4, with 10 nucleotides matching TRBD1. Trimming removed 3 bases from V and 0 bases from J; junction bases left unmatched: 2. CDR1 SGHNT and CDR2 YYREEE come from the germline V gene (reference sequence). There are 16 residues in the CDR3. Written as DNA, the CDR3 is TGTGCCAGCAGCTATGGACAGGGGGCAACTAATGAAAAACTGTTTTTT. Translated, it gives CASSYGQGATNEKLFF.

This clone appeared a few times. The DNA for the CDR3 is TGCGCCAGCAGTGAATTTGGGGCCCACACCGGGGAGCTGTTTTTT. Residues: CASSEFGAHTGELFF. The genes are TRBV10-1 and TRBJ2-2, with D maybe TRBD1 (5 bases). CDR3 length: 15 amino acids. The V gene lost 3 bases and the J gene lost 3 bases, with 11 bases spanning the gap. In germline, CDR1 is WNHNN, CDR2 SYGVQD (reference sequence).

J is TRBJ1-2 and V is TRBV2; 10 positions match TRBD1. The V and J ends lost 11 bases and 3 bases, in that order; junction bases with no gene match: 6. The CDR3 spans 13 residues. From germline, CDR1 is SNHLY and CDR2 FYNNEI. The CDR3 bases are TGTGCCGGCCGTGGGACAGGGGACTATGGCTACACCTTC. Protein: CAGRGTGDYGYTF.

The chain has TRBV19 and TRBJ1-1, with 8 bases that match TRBD1. After removal of 4 bases from V and 5 bases from J, the junction contained 3 bases not matched to a gene. Per the germline V gene, CDR1 is LNHDA and CDR2 is SQIVND (reference sequence). This CDR3 comprises 13 residues. CDR3 bases: TGTGCCAGTAGTAGGACAGGGAGAACTGAAGCTTTCTTT. This gives the protein CASSRTGRTEAFF.

This clone showed up just once. CDR3 sequence (DNA): TGTGCCAGCATACCGGGCGGGGGTCGTGAGCAGTTCTTC. This sequence encodes CASIPGGGREQFF. V usage is TRBV6-6 and J usage is TRBJ2-1; TRBD2 matches 7 bases. V trimming: 7 bases; J trimming: 9 bases; junction bases outside the gene matches: 9. The CDR3 runs to 13 residues. Germline assignment: CDR1 MNHNY and CDR2 SVGAGI (reference sequence).

The chain has TRBV28 and TRBJ1-5; a possible D gene is TRBD1 (6 bases). In germline, CDR1 is MDHEN, CDR2 SYDVKM. The length of the CDR3 is 17 residues. Trimming pared 0 bases from V and 1 base from J, leaving 13 bases between. As DNA, the CDR3 is TGTGCCAGCAGTTTATGGAGGGGGGGGCACAGCAATCAGCCCCAGCATTTT. This gives the protein CASSLWRGGHSNQPQHF.

A few counts support this clone. The gene calls are TRBV5-1 and TRBJ1-5; a weak D match, TRBD1 (6 bases). V was cut by 4 bases and J by 4 bases, with 15 bases left in between. The V gene's germline CDR1 is SGHRS and CDR2 YFSETQ. There are 15 residues in the CDR3. In nucleotides, the CDR3 is TGCGCCAGCAGCCCCGAGGACAGTCGAAATCAGCCCCAGCATTTT. Its protein product is CASSPEDSRNQPQHF.

V gene TRBV19 combines with J gene TRBJ1-2; no firm D call. This CDR3 is 14 amino acids long. Germline CDR1 LNHDA, CDR2 SQIVND (reference sequence). V lost 4 bases and J 0 bases, leaving 9 bases between the germline ends. CDR3 DNA: TGTGCCAGTAGTAGTCCAGGAACTAACTATGGCTACACCTTC. It yields the protein CASSSPGTNYGYTF.

This clone came up once. The rearrangement joins TRBV4-3 to TRBJ1-2; possible D gene TRBD1, 6 bases. Deletions cut 0 bases from V and 4 bases from J, with 15 bases between. This CDR3 spans 16 amino acids. Per germline, CDR1 LGHNA and CDR2 YSLEER. This chain's CDR3 is CASSQDLAGGFYGYTF. In DNA, the CDR3 is TGCGCCAGCAGCCAAGATCTCGCTGGGGGCTTCTATGGCTACACCTTC.